Shown below are 20 T cell receptor beta chains from a single sample sequenced in a study of cytomegalovirus exposure and HLA in healthy donors. PCR involved 60 Vbeta and 13 Jbeta primers. TCRdb keeps only in-frame clones here, not all; method: immunoSEQ multiplex PCR. The sample lists roughly 130,000 clones, 80% occurring once. Source material: PBMCs. Every receptor here comes from a male donor in good health and CMV-seronegative.

The J gene is TRBJ1-1, the V gene TRBV10-1; perhaps TRBD1 as D (5 bases). Between the trimmed V and J ends, which lost 3 bases and 4 bases, there was a span of 12 bases. This CDR3 is 14 amino acids long. Germline V lookup: CDR1 WNHNN, CDR2 SYGVQD (reference sequence). This CDR3 reads CASSDPGGVTEAFF. DNA for the CDR3: TGCGCCAGCAGTGACCCGGGGGGGGTCACTGAAGCTTTCTTT.

The chain is built from TRBV7-9 and TRBJ2-7; 8 nucleotides align to TRBD2. The V segment lost 5 bases and the J segment 7 bases; nucleotides outside the gene matches: 13. CDR3 length: 15 amino acids. CDR1 and CDR2 (germline): SEHNR, FQNEAQ (reference sequence). In DNA, the CDR3 is TGTGCCAGCAGCCCCAATATAGCGGGGTTTGGTGAGCAGTACTTC. This gives the protein CASSPNIAGFGEQYF.

The rearrangement uses TRBV5-6 and TRBJ1-2; tentative D call: TRBD1 (5 bases). The CDR3 length is 13 residues. Looked up from germline, CDR1 is SGHDT and CDR2 is YYEEEE. V was cut by 1 base and J by 4 bases, with 8 bases left in between. The chain's CDR3 is CASSLIGAYGYTF. The CDR3 DNA sequence: TGTGCCAGCAGCTTGATAGGGGCCTATGGCTACACCTTC.

The chain combines TRBV2 with TRBJ2-7; D is possibly TRBD1 (6 bases). CDR1 and CDR2 from the germline V gene are SNHLY and FYNNEI. CDR3 length equals 17 residues. Trimming pared 2 bases from V and 3 bases from J, leaving 20 bases between. The CDR3 reads CASSEIRLFGQIYEQYF. CDR3 in DNA: TGTGCCAGCAGTGAAATCCGTTTATTTGGACAGATCTACGAGCAGTACTTC. The whole variable domain, filled in from reference TRBV2 and TRBJ2-7, reads EPEVTQTPSHQVTQMGQEVILRCVPISNHLYFYWYRQILGQKVEFLVSFYNNEISEKSEIFDDQFSVERPDGSNFTLKIRSTKLEDSAMYFCASSEIRLFGQIYEQYFGPGTRLTVT.

The rearrangement uses TRBV6-5 and TRBJ2-6, with D unclear. This CDR3 spans 14 amino acids. CDR1 and CDR2 from the germline V gene are MNHEY and SVGAGI. V was trimmed by 4 bases and J by 0 bases, leaving 4 bases between them. CDR3 DNA sequence: TGTGCCAGCAGTTCCCACTCTGGGGCCAACGTCCTGACTTTC. It codes for CASSSHSGANVLTF.

The chain links TRBV19 to TRBJ1-5, with TRBD1 matching over 9 bases. The trim removed 2 bases at V and 7 bases at J, leaving 9 bases unmatched. The CDR3 is 16 amino acids. Germline CDR1 and CDR2: LNHDA and SQIVND (reference sequence). The CDR3 DNA sequence: TGTGCCAGTAGTATACGGGGGGACAGGGTAGGCCAGCCCCAGCATTTT. Translated, it gives CASSIRGDRVGQPQHF.

The gene calls are TRBV9 and TRBJ2-5; the match to TRBD2 covers 10 bases. CDR3 length: 16 amino acids. Germline V gene data show CDR1 as SGDLS and CDR2 as YYNGEE. V dropped 2 bases and J dropped 5; count of bases not matched to a gene: 9. The DNA of the CDR3 is TGTGCCAGCAGCGTCCCCAGCGGGGGGGCGGGCGAGACCCAGTACTTC. Its translation: CASSVPSGGAGETQYF.

The chain couples TRBV10-3 to TRBJ1-4; 8 bases fit TRBD1. The germline CDR1 and CDR2 sequences are ENHRY and SYGVKD. This CDR3 is 13 amino acids long. V lost 7 bases and J lost 8; bases outside the gene matches: 6. The CDR3 protein is CAITARTGEKLFF. The CDR3 nucleotides are TGTGCCATCACTGCCCGGACAGGGGAAAAACTGTTTTTT.

The chain is built from TRBV28 and TRBJ1-6; 8 positions match TRBD1. J gave up 12 bases and V 3 bases, and 7 bases lay outside the gene matches. Germline V gene data show CDR1 as MDHEN and CDR2 as SYDVKM. The CDR3 is made up of 14 amino acids. The CDR3 coding sequence is TGTGCCAGCAGTTTGCCCAGGGGGCAGAGACCCCTCCACTTT. This translates into CASSLPRGQRPLHF.

The chain uses TRBV5-1 and TRBJ1-5; 10 nucleotides line up with TRBD1. Germline V gene sequence: CDR1 SGHRS, CDR2 YFSETQ. The CDR3 runs to 15 residues. V lost 5 bases to trimming and J lost 1 base; unmatched junction nucleotides: 3. The CDR3 here is CASRKDRGSNQPQHF. The CDR3 DNA sequence: TGCGCCAGCAGAAAGGACAGGGGGAGCAATCAGCCCCAGCATTTT.

This rearrangement joins TRBV6-5 to TRBJ2-7; 7 bases fit TRBD1. Germline values: CDR1 MNHEY, CDR2 SVGAGI. The CDR3 has 14 amino acids. V shed 0 bases and J 6 bases; nucleotides not matched to a gene: 5. DNA of the CDR3: TGTGCCAGCAGTTACTCGGCACAGGGGTTCGAGCAGTACTTC. Translation gives CASSYSAQGFEQYF.

The chain links TRBV9 to TRBJ2-5, with a possible D match to TRBD2 (6 bases). The V end was cut by 4 bases, the J end by 2 bases, with 15 bases between. Germline V gene lookup returns CDR1 SGDLS and CDR2 YYNGEE. CDR3 length: 15 residues. The CDR3 bases are TGTGCCAGCAGCTTCTCTCGCGGGGTTCAAGAGACCCAGTACTTC. Amino acid sequence: CASSFSRGVQETQYF.

The J gene is TRBJ2-1, the V gene TRBV7-2; D gene uncertain. The CDR3 is 11 amino acids. V was cut by 3 bases and J by 9 bases, with 6 bases left in between. Germline V gene lookup returns CDR1 SGHTA and CDR2 FQGNSA. CDR3 DNA sequence: TGTGCCAGCAGCTTTTTCGGTGAGCAGTTCTTC. This encodes CASSFFGEQFF.

This sequence joins TRBV19 and TRBJ2-7; 10 bases agree with TRBD1. This CDR3 has 15 amino acids. Per germline, CDR1 LNHDA and CDR2 SQIVND (reference sequence). After removal of 10 bases from V and 2 bases from J, the junction contained 11 bases not matched to a gene. The CDR3 reads CATSSPGTGAYEQYF. CDR3 nucleotide sequence: TGTGCCACTTCCTCCCCCGGGACAGGGGCCTACGAGCAGTACTTC.

This chain uses TRBV6-5 with TRBJ1-5; 8 bases agree with TRBD1. Germline V lookup: CDR1 MNHEY, CDR2 SVGAGI. The length of the CDR3 is 14 residues. After removal of 6 bases from V and 6 bases from J, the junction contained 7 bases not matched to a gene. The CDR3 sequence is CASSPGQVIQPQHF. The DNA for the CDR3 is TGTGCCAGCAGCCCGGGACAGGTGATTCAGCCCCAGCATTTT.

This chain connects TRBV27 to TRBJ2-7; no clear D gene. Between the trimmed V and J ends, which lost 5 bases and 7 bases, there was a span of 15 bases. Germline values: CDR1 MNHEY, CDR2 SMNVEV (reference sequence). CDR3 length equals 13 residues. The CDR3, as DNA: TGTGCCAGCAGTCCCAGTTCCTCGAGGGAGCAGTACTTC. This gives the protein CASSPSSSREQYF.

This clone appeared once. The chain couples TRBV5-1 to TRBJ2-1, with 8 nucleotides matching TRBD2. This CDR3 is built from 18 residues. CDR1 is SGHRS and CDR2 is YFSETQ in the germline V gene. V lost 4 bases and J lost 0; bases outside the gene matches: 12. CDR3 nucleotide sequence: TGCGCCAGCAGCATTGGGGTCTACGCGGGAGGCTCCTACAATGAGCAGTTCTTC. Protein: CASSIGVYAGGSYNEQFF. Full variable domain (missing parts from reference TRBV5-1 and TRBJ2-1): KAGVTQTPRYLIKTRGQQVTLSCSPISGHRSVSWYQQTPGQGLQFLFEYFSETQRNKGNFPGRFSGRQFSNSRSEMNVSTLELGDSALYLCASSIGVYAGGSYNEQFFGPGTRLTVL.

Details on this clone: Additional DNA sequences in this sample encode the identical CDR3. This chain uses TRBV7-9 with TRBJ1-5; 8 bases match TRBD1. CDR3 size: 14 residues. Trimming at V came to 5 bases and at J to 6 bases, leaving 6 bases not matched to a gene. CDR1 and CDR2 from the germline V gene are SEHNR and FQNEAQ (reference sequence). CDR3 sequence (DNA): TGTGCCAGCAGCCTCGGACAGGGATCTCAGCCCCAGCATTTT. Translation gives CASSLGQGSQPQHF.

This chain uses TRBV30 with TRBJ2-2, with 9 bases lining up with TRBD1. J lost 0 bases, V lost 5 bases, and 1 base had no gene match. The CDR3 runs to 14 residues. Germline assignment: CDR1 GTSNPN and CDR2 SVGIG (reference sequence). This chain's CDR3 is CAWGDRANTGELFF. The CDR3 nucleotides read TGTGCCTGGGGGGACAGGGCGAACACCGGGGAGCTGTTTTTT.

The rearrangement links TRBV5-1 to TRBJ1-1; D is possibly TRBD1 (6 bases). The V gene's germline CDR1 is SGHRS and CDR2 YFSETQ. The CDR3 is made up of 15 amino acids. V was pared by 5 bases and J by 6 bases, with 20 bases between. DNA of the CDR3: TGCGCCAGCAGACCCTCAGGGGCACCAACTTCTGAAGCTTTCTTT. Translating it yields CASRPSGAPTSEAFF.